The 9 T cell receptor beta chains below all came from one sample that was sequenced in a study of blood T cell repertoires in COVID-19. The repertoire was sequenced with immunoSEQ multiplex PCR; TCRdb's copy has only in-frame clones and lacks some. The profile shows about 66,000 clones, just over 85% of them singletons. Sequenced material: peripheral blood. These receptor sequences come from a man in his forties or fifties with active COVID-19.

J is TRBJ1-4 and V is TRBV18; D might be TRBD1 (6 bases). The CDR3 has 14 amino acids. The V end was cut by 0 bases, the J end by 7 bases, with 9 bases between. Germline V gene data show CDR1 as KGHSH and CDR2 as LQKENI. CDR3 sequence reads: CASSPPTGSEKLFF. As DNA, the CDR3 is TGTGCCAGCTCACCACCGACAGGAAGTGAAAAACTGTTTTTT.

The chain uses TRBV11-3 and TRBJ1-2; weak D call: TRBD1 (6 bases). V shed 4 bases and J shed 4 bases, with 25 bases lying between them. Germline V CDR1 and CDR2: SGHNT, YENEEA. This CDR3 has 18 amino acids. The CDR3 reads CASSSRGTGARGSYGYTF. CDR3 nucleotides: TGTGCCAGCAGCTCCCGAGGGACCGGGGCGAGGGGGTCCTATGGCTACACCTTC. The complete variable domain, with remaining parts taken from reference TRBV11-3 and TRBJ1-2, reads EAGVVQSPRYKIIEKKQPVAFWCNPISGHNTLYWYLQNLGQGPELLIRYENEEAVDDSQLPKDRFSAERLKGVDSTLKIQPAELGDSAVYLCASSSRGTGARGSYGYTFGSGTRLTVV.

The CDR3 DNA follows: TGTGCCAGCAGCGTTTCCGACCCCGGGGGCACTGAAGCTTTCTTT. It encodes CASSVSDPGGTEAFF. V gene TRBV7-9 combines with J gene TRBJ1-1; a weak D match, TRBD1 (5 bases). The germline CDR1 and CDR2 sequences are SEHNR and FQNEAQ (reference sequence). V was cut by 5 bases and J by 4 bases, with 17 bases left in between. There are 15 residues in the CDR3.

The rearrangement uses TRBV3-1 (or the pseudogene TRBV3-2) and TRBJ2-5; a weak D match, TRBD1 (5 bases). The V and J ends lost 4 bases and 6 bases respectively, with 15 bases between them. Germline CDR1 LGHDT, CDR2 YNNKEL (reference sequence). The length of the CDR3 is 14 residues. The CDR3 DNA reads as TGTGCCAGCAGCCCAGGACACCCAGCACAGACCCAGTACTTC. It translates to CASSPGHPAQTQYF.

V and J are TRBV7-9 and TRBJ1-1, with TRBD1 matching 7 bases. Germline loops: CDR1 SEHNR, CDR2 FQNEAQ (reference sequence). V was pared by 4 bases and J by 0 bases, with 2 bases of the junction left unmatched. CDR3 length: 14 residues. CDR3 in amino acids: CASSSRGLNTEAFF. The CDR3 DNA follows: TGTGCCAGCAGCTCCAGGGGGTTGAACACTGAAGCTTTCTTT.

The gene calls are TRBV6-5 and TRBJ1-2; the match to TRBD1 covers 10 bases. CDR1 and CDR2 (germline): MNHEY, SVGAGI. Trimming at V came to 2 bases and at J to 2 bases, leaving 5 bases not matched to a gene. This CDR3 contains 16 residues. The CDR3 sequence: CASSYTPGQGNYGYTF. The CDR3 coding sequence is TGTGCCAGCAGTTACACACCGGGACAGGGGAACTATGGCTACACCTTC.

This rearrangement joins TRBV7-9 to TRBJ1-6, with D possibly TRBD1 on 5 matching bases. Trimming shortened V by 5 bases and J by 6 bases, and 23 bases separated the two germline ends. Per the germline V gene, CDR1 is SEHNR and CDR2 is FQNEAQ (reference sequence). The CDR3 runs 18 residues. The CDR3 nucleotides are TGTGCCAGCAGCCCTCGGATAGGGCAGGGACTCTCTAATTCACCCCTCCACTTT. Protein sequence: CASSPRIGQGLSNSPLHF. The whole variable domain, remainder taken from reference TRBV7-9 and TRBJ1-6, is DTGVSQNPRHKITKRGQNVTFRCDPISEHNRLYWYRQTLGQGPEFLTYFQNEAQLEKSRLLSDRFSAERPKGSFSTLEIQRTEQGDSAMYLCASSPRIGQGLSNSPLHFGNGTRLTVT.

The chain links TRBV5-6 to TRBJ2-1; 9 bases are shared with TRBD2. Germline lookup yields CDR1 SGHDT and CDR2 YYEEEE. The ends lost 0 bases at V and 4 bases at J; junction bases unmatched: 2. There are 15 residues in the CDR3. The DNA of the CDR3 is TGTGCCAGCAGCTTGGGACTAGCGGTGTACAATGAGCAGTTCTTC. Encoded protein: CASSLGLAVYNEQFF. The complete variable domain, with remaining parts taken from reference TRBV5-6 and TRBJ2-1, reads DAGVTQSPTHLIKTRGQQVTLRCSPKSGHDTVSWYQQALGQGPQFIFQYYEEEERQRGNFPDRFSGHQFPNYSSELNVNALLLGDSALYLCASSLGLAVYNEQFFGPGTRLTVL.

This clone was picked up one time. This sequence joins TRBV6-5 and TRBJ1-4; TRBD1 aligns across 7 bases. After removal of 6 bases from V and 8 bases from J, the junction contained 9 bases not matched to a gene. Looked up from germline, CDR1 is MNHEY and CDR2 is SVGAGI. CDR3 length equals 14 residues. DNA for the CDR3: TGTGCCAGCAGGGCCGACAGGGTTCGGGAAAAACTGTTTTTT. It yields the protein CASRADRVREKLFF.